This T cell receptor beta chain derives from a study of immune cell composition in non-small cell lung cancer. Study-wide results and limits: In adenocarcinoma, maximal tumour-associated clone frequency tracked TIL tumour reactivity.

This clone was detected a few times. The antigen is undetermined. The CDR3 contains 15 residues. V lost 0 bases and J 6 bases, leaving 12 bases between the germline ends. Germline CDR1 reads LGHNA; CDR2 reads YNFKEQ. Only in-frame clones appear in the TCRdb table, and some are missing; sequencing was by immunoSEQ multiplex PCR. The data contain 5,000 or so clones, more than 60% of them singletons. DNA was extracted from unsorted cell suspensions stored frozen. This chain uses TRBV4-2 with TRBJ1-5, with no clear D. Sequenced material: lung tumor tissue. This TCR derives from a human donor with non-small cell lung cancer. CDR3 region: CASSQENSAGQPQHF. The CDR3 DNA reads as TGTGCCAGCAGCCAAGAAAATTCTGCAGGTCAGCCCCAGCATTTT.